Below, 9 T cell receptor beta chains from the same sample are listed, as sequenced in a study of T cell responses to AZD1222 COVID-19 vaccine. The assay was immunoSEQ multiplex PCR, and TCRdb's table has in-frame clones only and misses some. The sample holds roughly 130,000 clones, around 84% seen once. The source material was peripheral blood, sampled on day 0 of AZD1222 vaccination. Receptors originate from an adult in good health.

The genes are TRBV19 and TRBJ1-1, with 7 bases fitting TRBD1. Germline assignment: CDR1 LNHDA and CDR2 SQIVND (reference sequence). With V trimmed by 8 bases and J by 6 bases, 9 bases remained unmatched. The CDR3 loop spans 13 amino acids. The CDR3: CASFLDRAAEAFF. The CDR3 bases are TGTGCCAGTTTTCTCGACAGGGCGGCTGAAGCTTTCTTT.

The gene calls are TRBV5-8 and TRBJ1-5; TRBD1 aligns across 10 bases. This CDR3 has 13 amino acids. The trim removed 9 bases at V and 6 bases at J, leaving 6 bases unmatched. Per germline, CDR1 SGHTS and CDR2 YDEGEE. The CDR3 region is CATVRDRGQPQHF. The CDR3 coding sequence is TGTGCCACGGTTAGGGACAGGGGTCAGCCCCAGCATTTT.

This clone was counted between two and nine times. This sequence joins TRBV3-1 (or the pseudogene TRBV3-2) and TRBJ2-1; the match to TRBD2 covers 8 bases. Germline V gene lookup returns CDR1 LGHDT and CDR2 YNNKEL (reference sequence). This CDR3 region has 15 residues. The ends lost 1 base at V and 5 bases at J; junction bases unmatched: 4. This CDR3 is CASSQASGFDNEQFF. CDR3 in DNA: TGTGCCAGCAGCCAAGCTAGCGGGTTCGACAATGAGCAGTTCTTC.

This rearrangement joins TRBV28 to TRBJ1-5; possible D gene TRBD1, 6 bases. The CDR3 is made up of 14 amino acids. Germline V gene sequence: CDR1 MDHEN, CDR2 SYDVKM. V lost 6 bases and J 5 bases, leaving 14 bases between the germline ends. The DNA for the CDR3 is TGTGCCAGCAGAGAAAGGACAGAATATCAGCCCCAGCATTTT. The encoded protein is CASRERTEYQPQHF.

This clone was counted between two and nine times. This sequence joins TRBV5-8 and TRBJ1-6; D is uncertain. This CDR3 comprises 13 residues. CDR1 is SGHTS and CDR2 is YDEGEE in the germline V gene. V dropped 2 bases and J dropped 9 bases, with 9 bases sitting between them. The CDR3 nucleotides are TGTGCCAGCAGCTTTCGGGAGACTTCACCCCTCCACTTT. Translated, it gives CASSFRETSPLHF.

The rearrangement joins TRBV27 to TRBJ2-1; 8 bases map to TRBD2. The V segment lost 6 bases and the J segment 4 bases; nucleotides outside the gene matches: 2. CDR1 MNHEY and CDR2 SMNVEV come from the germline V gene (reference sequence). The length of the CDR3 is 13 residues. CDR3 coding DNA: TGTGCCAGCAGGCGGGGGGAGTACAATGAGCAGTTCTTC. Protein sequence: CASRRGEYNEQFF.

The rearrangement links TRBV7-2 to TRBJ2-3; D remains ambiguous. The CDR3 runs to 14 residues. From germline, CDR1 is SGHTA and CDR2 FQGNSA. Deletions cut 1 base from V and 2 bases from J, with 7 bases between. CDR3 bases: TGTGCCAGCAGCTTAGGGGGATTCACAGATACGCAGTATTTT. Translated, it gives CASSLGGFTDTQYF.

V usage is TRBV19 and J usage is TRBJ1-2; a weak D match, TRBD1 (5 bases). The V gene's germline CDR1 is LNHDA and CDR2 SQIVND (reference sequence). CDR3 length equals 13 residues. V was shortened by 7 bases and J by 2 bases, with 11 bases between the two germline ends. The CDR3 coding sequence is TGTGCCAGTACAACAGGAAGCAACTATGGCTACACCTTC. The encoded protein is CASTTGSNYGYTF.

The chain has TRBV9 and TRBJ2-7, with a possible D match to TRBD1 (5 bases). The germline V and J ends were trimmed by 0 bases and 2 bases, with 12 bases remaining between them. Germline values: CDR1 SGDLS, CDR2 YYNGEE. The length of the CDR3 is 15 residues. CDR3 nucleotide sequence: TGTGCCAGCAGCGTAGCTACAGGTTTAACCTACGAGCAGTACTTC. This sequence encodes CASSVATGLTYEQYF.